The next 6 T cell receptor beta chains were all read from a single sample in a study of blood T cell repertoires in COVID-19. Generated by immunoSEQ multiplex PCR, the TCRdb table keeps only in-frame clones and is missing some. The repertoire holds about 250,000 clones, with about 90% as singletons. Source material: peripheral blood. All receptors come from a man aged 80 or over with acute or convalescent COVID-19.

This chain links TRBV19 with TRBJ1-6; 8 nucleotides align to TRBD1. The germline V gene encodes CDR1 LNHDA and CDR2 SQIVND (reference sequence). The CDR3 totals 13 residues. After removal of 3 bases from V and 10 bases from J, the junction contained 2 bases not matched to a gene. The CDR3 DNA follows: TGTGCCAGTAGTATGGACAGGGCCTCACCCCTCCACTTT. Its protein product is CASSMDRASPLHF.

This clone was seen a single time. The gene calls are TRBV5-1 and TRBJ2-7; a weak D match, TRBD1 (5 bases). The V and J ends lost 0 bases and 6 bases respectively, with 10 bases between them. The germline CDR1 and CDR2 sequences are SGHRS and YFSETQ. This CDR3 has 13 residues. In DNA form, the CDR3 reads TGCGCCAGCAGCTTGGAGGGGCCCCGCGAGCAGTACTTC. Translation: CASSLEGPREQYF.

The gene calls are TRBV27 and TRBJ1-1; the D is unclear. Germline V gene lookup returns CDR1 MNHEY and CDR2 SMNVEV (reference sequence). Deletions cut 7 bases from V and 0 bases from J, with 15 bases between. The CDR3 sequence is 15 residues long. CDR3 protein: CASTPGAGMNTEAFF. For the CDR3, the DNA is TGTGCCAGCACCCCTGGCGCGGGGATGAACACTGAAGCTTTCTTT.

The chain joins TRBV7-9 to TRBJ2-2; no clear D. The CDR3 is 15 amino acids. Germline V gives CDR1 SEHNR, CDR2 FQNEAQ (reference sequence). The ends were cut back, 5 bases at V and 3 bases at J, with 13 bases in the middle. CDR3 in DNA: TGTGCCAGCAGCCAAGGATCTACAGACACCGGGGAGCTGTTTTTT. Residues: CASSQGSTDTGELFF.

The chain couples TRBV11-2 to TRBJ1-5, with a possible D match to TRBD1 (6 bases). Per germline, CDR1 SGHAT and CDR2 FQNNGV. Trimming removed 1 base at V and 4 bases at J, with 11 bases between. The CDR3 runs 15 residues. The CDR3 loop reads CASSLAGQLNQPQHF. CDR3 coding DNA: TGTGCCAGCAGCTTAGCCGGACAGCTAAATCAGCCCCAGCATTTT.

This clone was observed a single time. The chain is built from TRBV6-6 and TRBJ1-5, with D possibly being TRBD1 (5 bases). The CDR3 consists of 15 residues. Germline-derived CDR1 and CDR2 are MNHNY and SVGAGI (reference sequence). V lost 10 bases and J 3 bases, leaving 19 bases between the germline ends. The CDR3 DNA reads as TGTGCCACACAATGGGGGAGGGAGCCCAATCAGCCCCAGCATTTT. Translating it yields CATQWGREPNQPQHF.